The subject of this entry is one TCR beta chain. Its antigen remains unidentified. The sample holds no much larger clone one base away, and base qualities are not on file. The data belong to a study of early T cells in non-severe SARS-CoV-2 infection (dated by TCRdb to the early 2020s). About the full investigation: Because TCR sequencing was done on bulk RNA from unsorted whole blood, the alpha and beta chains could not be paired. What the study reported, not specific to this receptor: VDJdb matching was skewed toward anti-spike CD8 responses and likely underestimated virus-specific expansions, missing private and CD4 specificities.

Libraries were made using 5' RACE. TCRdb lists the instrument as NextSeq 500. To correct for sequencing error and PCR bias, the TCR library protocol tagged individual cDNA molecules with unique molecular identifiers. Both TCR alpha and beta chains were sequenced, and tight co-correlation was observed between alpha and beta sequence abundances in each sample. In the authors' own workflow: Decombinator V4 was used to perform V gene, J gene and CDR3 annotation of TCR sequences. TCRs were defined as expanded if a significant change between any two time points was detected under a Poisson model with p below 0.0001. TCR abundances were normalised to the total number of TCRs sequenced in each sample and reported as counts per million. A search of VDJdb, accessed on 1 November 2021, was run for TCRs annotated to CMV, EBV and SARS-CoV-2, with TCRs annotated for multiple antigens excluded. TCRdb ran its own pipeline on the public reads, namely fastp trimming at Q25 and MiXCR clone calling, and kept in-frame beta chains. When rows share a CDR3 protein, they turn into one entry using the most common DNA and genes. The V and J calls and clone size come from TCRdb's table, not from the authors' own analysis. The sample includes around 64,000 distinct CDR3 sequences, with 9.5% to 12% observed a single time. The top ten constitute 4.5% to 7% of the sample.

A case-control design nested within a healthcare worker cohort in London, UK, was used, with weekly nasopharyngeal swab PCR tests and blood sampling performed. Between 23 and 31 March 2020, the week of the UK lockdown, healthcare workers were enrolled and then followed up weekly for as long as 16 weeks. The source is an adult who was a healthcare worker with PCR-confirmed SARS-CoV-2 infection or an uninfected control (not recorded which). The sequences come from whole blood, collected at baseline.

The CDR3 amino acid sequence is: CSVEDGARDEQYF. The nucleotides are TGCAGCGTTGAAGATGGGGCCCGGGACGAGCAGTACTTC. The chain was built from TRBV29-1 and TRBJ2-7, and possibly TRBD1, on 5 matching bases. According to the germline V gene, CDR1 reads SQVTM and CDR2 reads ANQGSEA. The CDR3 runs 13 residues from the cysteine to the phenylalanine. CDR3 DNA only is kept here, 39 bases in frame from base 1. Trimming costs V 0 bases and J 5 bases, and their ends lie 11 bases apart.